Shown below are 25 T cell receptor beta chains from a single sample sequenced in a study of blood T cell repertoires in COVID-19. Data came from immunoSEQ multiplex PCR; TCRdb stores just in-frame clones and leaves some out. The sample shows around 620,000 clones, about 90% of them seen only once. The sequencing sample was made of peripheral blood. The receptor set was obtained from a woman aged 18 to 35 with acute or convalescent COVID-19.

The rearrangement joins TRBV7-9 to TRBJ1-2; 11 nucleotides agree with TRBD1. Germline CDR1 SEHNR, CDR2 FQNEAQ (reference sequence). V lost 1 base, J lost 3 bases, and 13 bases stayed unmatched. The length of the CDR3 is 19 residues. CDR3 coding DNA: TGTGCCAGCAGCTTAGAAGCGGGACAGGGGGTCCCTGGGGACTATGGCTACACCTTC. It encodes CASSLEAGQGVPGDYGYTF.

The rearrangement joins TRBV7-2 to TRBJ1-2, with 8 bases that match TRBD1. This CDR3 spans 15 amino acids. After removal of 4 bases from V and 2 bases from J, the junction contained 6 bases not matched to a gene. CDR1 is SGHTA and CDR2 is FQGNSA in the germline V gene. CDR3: CASSSTWTGNYGYTF. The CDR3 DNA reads TGTGCCAGCAGCTCGACTTGGACAGGGAACTATGGCTACACCTTC.

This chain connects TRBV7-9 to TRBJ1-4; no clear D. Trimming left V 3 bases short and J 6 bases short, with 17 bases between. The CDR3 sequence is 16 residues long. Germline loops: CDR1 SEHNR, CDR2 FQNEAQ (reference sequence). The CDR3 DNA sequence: TGTGCCAGCAGCTTGGGGAGTGGAAACTGGGATGAAAAACTGTTTTTT. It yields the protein CASSLGSGNWDEKLFF.

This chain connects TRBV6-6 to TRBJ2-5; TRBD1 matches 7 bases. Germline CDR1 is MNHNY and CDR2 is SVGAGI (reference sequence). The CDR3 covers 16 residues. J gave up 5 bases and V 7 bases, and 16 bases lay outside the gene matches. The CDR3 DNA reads TGTGCCAGCATTCTCCCCGGGACAGAACACTGGGAGACCCAGTACTTC. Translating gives CASILPGTEHWETQYF.

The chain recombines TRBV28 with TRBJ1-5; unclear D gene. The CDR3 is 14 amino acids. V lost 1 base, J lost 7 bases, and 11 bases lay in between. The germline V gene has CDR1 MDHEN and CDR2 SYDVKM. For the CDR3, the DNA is TGTGCCAGCAGTTTATTGGGAGGTTTACAGCCCCAGCATTTT. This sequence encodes CASSLLGGLQPQHF.

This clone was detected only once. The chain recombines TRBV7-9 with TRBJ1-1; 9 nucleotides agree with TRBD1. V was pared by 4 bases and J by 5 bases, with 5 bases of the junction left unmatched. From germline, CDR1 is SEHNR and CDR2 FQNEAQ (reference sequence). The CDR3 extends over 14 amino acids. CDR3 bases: TGTGCCAGCAGCTACCGGGACAGGGTGACTGAAGCTTTCTTT. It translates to CASSYRDRVTEAFF.

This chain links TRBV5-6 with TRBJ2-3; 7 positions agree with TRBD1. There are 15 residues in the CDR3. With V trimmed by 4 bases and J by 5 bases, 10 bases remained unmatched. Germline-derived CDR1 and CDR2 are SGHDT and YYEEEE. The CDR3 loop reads CASSPRQGRGDTQYF. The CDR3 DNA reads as TGTGCCAGCAGCCCCCGACAGGGCCGAGGAGATACGCAGTATTTT.

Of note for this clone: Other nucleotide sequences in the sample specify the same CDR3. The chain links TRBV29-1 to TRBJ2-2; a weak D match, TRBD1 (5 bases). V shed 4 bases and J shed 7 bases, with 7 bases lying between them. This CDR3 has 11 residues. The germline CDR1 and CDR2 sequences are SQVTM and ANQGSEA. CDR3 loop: CSVGRGGELFF. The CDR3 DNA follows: TGCAGCGTTGGAAGGGGCGGGGAGCTGTTTTTT.

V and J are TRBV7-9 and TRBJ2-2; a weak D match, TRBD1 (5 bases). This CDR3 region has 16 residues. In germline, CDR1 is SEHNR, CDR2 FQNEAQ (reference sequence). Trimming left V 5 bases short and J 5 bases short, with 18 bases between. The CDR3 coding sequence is TGTGCCAGCAGCCCTCGGACACTGGAAGGGACCGGGGAGCTGTTTTTT. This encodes CASSPRTLEGTGELFF. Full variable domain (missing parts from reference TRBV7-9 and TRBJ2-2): DTGVSQNPRHKITKRGQNVTFRCDPISEHNRLYWYRQTLGQGPEFLTYFQNEAQLEKSRLLSDRFSAERPKGSFSTLEIQRTEQGDSAMYLCASSPRTLEGTGELFFGEGSRLTVL.

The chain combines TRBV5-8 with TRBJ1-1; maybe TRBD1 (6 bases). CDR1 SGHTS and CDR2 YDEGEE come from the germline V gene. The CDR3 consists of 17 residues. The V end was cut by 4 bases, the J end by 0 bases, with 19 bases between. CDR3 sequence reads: CASSPGTLTMVNTEAFF. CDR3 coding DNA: TGTGCCAGCAGCCCCGGGACACTCACGATGGTGAACACTGAAGCTTTCTTT.

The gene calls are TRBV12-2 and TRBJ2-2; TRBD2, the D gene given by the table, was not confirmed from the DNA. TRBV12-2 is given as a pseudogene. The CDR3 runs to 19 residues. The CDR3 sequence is CASRLFGLAGGLNTGELFF. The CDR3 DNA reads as TGTGCAAGTCGCTTATTCGGACTAGCGGGGGGCCTAAACACCGGGGAGCTGTTTTTT.

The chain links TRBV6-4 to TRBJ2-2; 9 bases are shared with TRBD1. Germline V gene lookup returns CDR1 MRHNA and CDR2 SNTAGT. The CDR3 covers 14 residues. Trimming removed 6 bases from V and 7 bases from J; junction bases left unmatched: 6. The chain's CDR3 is CASSRTGEDGELFF. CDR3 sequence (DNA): TGTGCCAGCAGCCGGACAGGGGAAGACGGGGAGCTGTTTTTT.

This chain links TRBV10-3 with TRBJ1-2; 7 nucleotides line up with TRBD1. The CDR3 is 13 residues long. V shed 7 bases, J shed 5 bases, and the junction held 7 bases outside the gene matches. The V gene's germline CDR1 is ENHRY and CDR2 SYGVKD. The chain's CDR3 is CAIMKTGQYGYTF. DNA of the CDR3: TGTGCCATCATGAAGACAGGGCAATATGGCTACACCTTC.

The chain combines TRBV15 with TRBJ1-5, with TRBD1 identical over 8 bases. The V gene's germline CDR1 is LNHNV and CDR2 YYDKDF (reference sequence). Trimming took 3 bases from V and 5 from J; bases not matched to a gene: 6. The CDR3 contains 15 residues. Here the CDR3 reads CATSRIQGADQPQHF. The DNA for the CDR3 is TGTGCCACCAGCAGGATTCAGGGGGCTGATCAGCCCCAGCATTTT.

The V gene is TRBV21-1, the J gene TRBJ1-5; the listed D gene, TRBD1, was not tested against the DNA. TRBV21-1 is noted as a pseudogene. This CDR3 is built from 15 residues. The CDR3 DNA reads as TGTGCCAGCAAGATGTTCACAGGGAACGCTCAGCCCCAGCATTTT. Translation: CASKMFTGNAQPQHF.

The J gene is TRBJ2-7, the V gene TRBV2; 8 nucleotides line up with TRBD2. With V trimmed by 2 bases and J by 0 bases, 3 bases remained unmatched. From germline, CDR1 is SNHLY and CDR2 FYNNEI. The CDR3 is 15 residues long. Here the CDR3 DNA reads TGTGCCAGCAGTGAAAATAGCGGGACCTCCTACGAGCAGTACTTC. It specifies CASSENSGTSYEQYF.

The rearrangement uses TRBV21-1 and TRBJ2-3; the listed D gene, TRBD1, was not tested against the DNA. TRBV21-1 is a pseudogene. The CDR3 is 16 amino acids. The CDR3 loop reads CASSKARQVFPDTQYF. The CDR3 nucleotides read TGTGCCAGCAGCAAAGCCCGACAGGTTTTTCCGGATACGCAGTATTTT.

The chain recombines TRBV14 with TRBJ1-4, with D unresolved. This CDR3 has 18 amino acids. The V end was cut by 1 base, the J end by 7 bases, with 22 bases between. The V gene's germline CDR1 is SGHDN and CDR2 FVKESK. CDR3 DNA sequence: TGTGCCAGCAGCCAAGGCTGGGTTAGCCCCACTATCGGTGAAAAACTGTTTTTT. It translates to CASSQGWVSPTIGEKLFF.

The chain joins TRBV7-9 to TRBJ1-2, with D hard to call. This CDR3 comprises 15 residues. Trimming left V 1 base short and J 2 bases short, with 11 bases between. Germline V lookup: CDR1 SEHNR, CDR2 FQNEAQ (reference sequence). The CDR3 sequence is CASSLGAGPNYGYTF. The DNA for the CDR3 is TGTGCCAGCAGCTTAGGGGCAGGCCCGAACTATGGCTACACCTTC.

The CDR3 reads CASSVHTGASSYNEQFF. CDR3 nucleotide sequence: TGTGCCAGCAGCGTCCACACAGGGGCGAGCTCCTACAATGAGCAGTTCTTC. J is TRBJ2-1 and V is TRBV7-2; 7 bases are shared with TRBD1. The CDR3 runs to 17 residues. Germline V gives CDR1 SGHTA, CDR2 FQGNSA. V gave up 5 bases and J gave up 0 bases; unmatched junction bases: 10.

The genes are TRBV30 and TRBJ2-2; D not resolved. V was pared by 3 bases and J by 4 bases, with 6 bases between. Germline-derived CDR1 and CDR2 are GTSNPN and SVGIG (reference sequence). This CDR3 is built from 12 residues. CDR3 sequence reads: CAWSLGTGELFF. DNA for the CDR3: TGTGCCTGGAGCCTAGGCACCGGGGAGCTGTTTTTT.

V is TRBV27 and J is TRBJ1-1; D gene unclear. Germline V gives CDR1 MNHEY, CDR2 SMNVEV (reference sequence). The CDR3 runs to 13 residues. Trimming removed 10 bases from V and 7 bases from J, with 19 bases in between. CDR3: CANPWAVRDEAFF. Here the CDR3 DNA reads TGTGCCAACCCCTGGGCAGTCCGGGATGAAGCTTTCTTT.

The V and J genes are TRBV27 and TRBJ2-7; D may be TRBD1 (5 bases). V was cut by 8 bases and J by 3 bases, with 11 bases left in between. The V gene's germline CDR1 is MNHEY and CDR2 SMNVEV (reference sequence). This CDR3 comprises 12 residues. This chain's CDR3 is CASGRQIYEQYF. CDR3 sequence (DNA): TGTGCCAGCGGAAGACAGATCTACGAGCAGTACTTC.

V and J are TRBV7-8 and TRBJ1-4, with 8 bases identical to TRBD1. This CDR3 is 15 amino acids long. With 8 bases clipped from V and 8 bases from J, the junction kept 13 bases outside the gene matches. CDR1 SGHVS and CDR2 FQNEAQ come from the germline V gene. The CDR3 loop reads CASGAETGAWEKLFF. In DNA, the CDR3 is TGTGCCAGCGGAGCTGAGACAGGGGCGTGGGAAAAACTGTTTTTT.

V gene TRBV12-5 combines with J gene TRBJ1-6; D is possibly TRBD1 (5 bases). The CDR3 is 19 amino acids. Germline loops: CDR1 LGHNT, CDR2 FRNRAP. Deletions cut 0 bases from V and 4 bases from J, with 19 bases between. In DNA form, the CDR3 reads TGTGCTAGTGGTTTGGTACTCCTTGGGCAGGGCCCTTATAATTCACCCCTCCACTTT. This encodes CASGLVLLGQGPYNSPLHF.